A few counts support the clone carrying this TCR beta chain. Its target is not known. The CDR3 covers 15 residues. In germline, CDR1 is MGHRA, CDR2 YSYEKL. The trim removed 3 bases at V and 2 bases at J, leaving 4 bases unmatched. The source of the sample is a study of T cells after yellow fever vaccination. Whole-study findings and limits: Primary-vaccination clones mostly resurfaced post-booster (roughly 97% CD4, under 90% CD8). Abundant clonotypes from the bulk population could get into FACS-sorted repertoires as contaminants.

TCRdb ran MiXCR on the 5' RACE reads and lists one entry per CDR3 protein. The sample lists some 240,000 distinct CDR3 sequences; 3% to 3.5% were seen once. The receptor's source is a man aged 18 to 35 who received the YFV17D yellow fever vaccine. The chain is built from TRBV4-1 and TRBJ1-3; 7 bases agree with TRBD1. The source was CD4+ T cells sorted from PBMCs, collected 10 days after the yellow fever booster vaccination. CDR3 sequence: CASSQPTGAGNTIYF. CDR3 bases: TGCGCCAGCAGCCAGCCAACAGGGGCTGGAAACACCATATATTTT.